The next 21 T cell receptor beta chains were all read from a single sample in a study of PD-L1 blockade in urothelial cancer. Only in-frame clones appear in the TCRdb table, and some are missing; sequencing was by immunoSEQ multiplex PCR. The sample lists tens of thousands of clones, more than 75% occurring once. The time point was: pretreatment peripheral blood. Specimen: PBMCs, collected around atezolizumab (anti-PD-L1) treatment. These receptors came from a man between 60 and 75 years old with urothelial cancer.

The chain has TRBV10-3 and TRBJ1-1; TRBD1 aligns across 9 bases. This CDR3 has 16 amino acids. Germline lookup yields CDR1 ENHRY and CDR2 SYGVKD. The junction had 9 bases not matched to a gene; V was cut back by 4 bases and J by 3 bases. The CDR3 loop reads CAISAGQGSGDTEAFF. CDR3 DNA sequence: TGTGCCATCAGTGCGGGACAGGGTTCGGGCGACACTGAAGCTTTCTTT.

J is TRBJ1-6 and V is TRBV5-1; the match to TRBD1 covers 7 bases. J was trimmed by 1 base and V by 5 bases; bases with no gene match: 6. Germline CDR1 is SGHRS and CDR2 is YFSETQ. CDR3 length: 16 residues. CDR3 sequence: CASSPGGRSYNSPLHF. The CDR3 DNA is TGCGCCAGCAGTCCAGGGGGAAGATCCTATAATTCACCCCTCCACTTT. Supplemented by reference TRBV5-1 and TRBJ1-6, the full variable domain reads KAGVTQTPRYLIKTRGQQVTLSCSPISGHRSVSWYQQTPGQGLQFLFEYFSETQRNKGNFPGRFSGRQFSNSRSEMNVSTLELGDSALYLCASSPGGRSYNSPLHFGNGTRLTVT.

The chain joins TRBV15 to TRBJ1-1, with D perhaps matching TRBD1 (6 bases). The V gene lost 0 bases and the J gene lost 5 bases, with 13 bases spanning the gap. CDR1 is LNHNV and CDR2 is YYDKDF in the germline V gene (reference sequence). This CDR3 contains 15 residues. Written as DNA, the CDR3 is TGTGCCACCAGCAGAGATCGAGGGGGAAGTACTGAAGCTTTCTTT. The encoded protein is CATSRDRGGSTEAFF.

The genes are TRBV28 and TRBJ1-2, with 7 bases identical to TRBD1. Trimming removed 6 bases from V and 1 base from J; junction bases left unmatched: 5. CDR3 length: 14 amino acids. Per germline, CDR1 MDHEN and CDR2 SYDVKM. The CDR3 here is CASRQGTINYGYTF. CDR3 DNA sequence: TGTGCCAGCAGACAGGGGACCATTAACTATGGCTACACCTTC.

This rearrangement joins TRBV28 to TRBJ1-4; 7 nucleotides align to TRBD1. In germline, CDR1 is MDHEN, CDR2 SYDVKM. This CDR3 spans 15 amino acids. The junction had 2 bases not matched to a gene; V was cut back by 2 bases and J by 2 bases. The CDR3 coding sequence is TGTGCCAGCAGTTTACCGGGACAGACTAATGAAAAACTGTTTTTT. It translates to CASSLPGQTNEKLFF.

V usage is TRBV29-1 and J usage is TRBJ2-1; 10 positions agree with TRBD2. The V and J ends lost 4 bases and 4 bases, in that order; junction bases with no gene match: 10. Germline V gene lookup returns CDR1 SQVTM and CDR2 ANQGSEA. CDR3 size: 16 residues. As DNA, the CDR3 is TGCAGCGTTGGCGAATATAGCGGGGGGCCTTACAATGAGCAGTTCTTC. It codes for CSVGEYSGGPYNEQFF.

The chain couples TRBV4-2 to TRBJ2-1; 10 bases are a match to TRBD2. Losses at the gene ends were 2 bases for V and 9 bases for J; bases not matched to a gene: 7. The germline V gene encodes CDR1 LGHNA and CDR2 YNFKEQ. The CDR3 is 15 amino acids. CDR3 nucleotides: TGTGCCAGCAGCCAATCTCTAGCGGGAGTTATTGAGCAGTTCTTC. This encodes CASSQSLAGVIEQFF.

The table lists this clone with a count of one. The rearrangement joins TRBV11-3 to TRBJ2-2, with 12 bases matching TRBD1. The J segment lost 4 bases and the V segment lost 4 bases, leaving 1 base of the junction unmatched. This CDR3 has 15 amino acids. In germline, CDR1 is SGHNT, CDR2 YENEEA. The CDR3 protein is CASSWDRGPTGELFF. The DNA of the CDR3 is TGTGCCAGCAGCTGGGACAGGGGGCCCACCGGGGAGCTGTTTTTT.

The chain links TRBV7-2 to TRBJ1-2; D is possibly TRBD1 (6 bases). Trimming shortened V by 6 bases and J by 3 bases, and 17 bases separated the two germline ends. The CDR3 extends over 15 amino acids. Germline CDR1 is SGHTA and CDR2 is FQGNSA. The DNA for the CDR3 is TGTGCCAGCAGTCCTCAGCTTCAGGGGTACTATGGCTACACCTTC. Protein sequence: CASSPQLQGYYGYTF.

This clone was observed a handful of times. The rearrangement joins TRBV4-1 to TRBJ1-5, with 7 bases matching TRBD1. The length of the CDR3 is 15 residues. J gave up 6 bases and V 4 bases, and 9 bases lay outside the gene matches. Per germline, CDR1 MGHRA and CDR2 YSYEKL. The CDR3 DNA follows: TGCGCCAGCAGCCCATTCAGGGGGAAGGGTCAGCCCCAGCATTTT. This codes for CASSPFRGKGQPQHF.

The DNA for the CDR3 is TGTGCCAGCAGCTTGAGGACAGGGGTTGGAAACACCATATATTTT. Its protein is CASSLRTGVGNTIYF. The chain joins TRBV7-2 to TRBJ1-3; 9 bases are a match to TRBD1. The CDR3 is 15 residues long. The germline V gene encodes CDR1 SGHTA and CDR2 FQGNSA. V lost 3 bases, J lost 3 bases, and 3 bases stayed unmatched. The variable domain in full, completed from reference TRBV7-2 and TRBJ1-3, reads GAGVSQSPSNKVTEKGKDVELRCDPISGHTALYWYRQSLGQGLEFLIYFQGNSAPDKSGLPSDRFSAERTGGSVSTLTIQRTQQEDSAVYLCASSLRTGVGNTIYFGEGSWLTVV.

This clone turned up a few times. The CDR3 nucleotides are TGTGCCAGCAGAGGGGTCGGGACTGAAGCTTTCTTT. Translated, it gives CASRGVGTEAFF. The chain links TRBV28 to TRBJ1-1; D may be TRBD1 (5 bases). The CDR3 consists of 12 residues. The germline V gene has CDR1 MDHEN and CDR2 SYDVKM. Deletions cut 6 bases from V and 5 bases from J, with 10 bases between.

This rearrangement joins TRBV5-4 to TRBJ2-2; D may be TRBD2 (5 bases). The CDR3 spans 13 residues. V dropped 4 bases and J dropped 5 bases, with 9 bases sitting between them. Germline V gene sequence: CDR1 SGHNT, CDR2 YYREEE (reference sequence). The CDR3 DNA is TGTGCCAGCAGCGGAGGATTGACCGGGGAGCTGTTTTTT. Translated: CASSGGLTGELFF.

This clone occurred once. The V gene is TRBV10-3, the J gene TRBJ2-1; 7 positions match TRBD2. Germline CDR1 reads ENHRY; CDR2 reads SYGVKD. The CDR3 runs to 15 residues. V shed 4 bases and J 8 bases; nucleotides not matched to a gene: 11. CDR3 in DNA: TGTGCCATCAGTGTAAAGGGGAGGGCCCTCGATGAGCAGTTCTTC. As protein: CAISVKGRALDEQFF.

This clone has a single count. The chain joins TRBV9 to TRBJ2-6; weak D call: TRBD2 (6 bases). V lost 3 bases, J lost 0 bases, and 22 bases lay in between. The germline V gene encodes CDR1 SGDLS and CDR2 YYNGEE. The CDR3 covers 20 residues. The CDR3 loop reads CASSARGARGSGSGANVLTF. The CDR3 DNA reads as TGTGCCAGCAGCGCGCGAGGGGCGCGGGGATCAGGCTCTGGGGCCAACGTCCTGACTTTC. The entire variable domain, with the rest obtained from reference TRBV9 and TRBJ2-6, is as follows: DSGVTQTPKHLITATGQRVTLRCSPRSGDLSVYWYQQSLDQGLQFLIQYYNGEERAKGNILERFSAQQFPDLHSELNLSSLELGDSALYFCASSARGARGSGSGANVLTFGAGSRLTVL.

The V gene is TRBV4-1, the J gene TRBJ2-2; 7 bases line up with TRBD1. V lost 4 bases, J lost 1 base, and 9 bases stayed unmatched. Germline CDR1 reads MGHRA; CDR2 reads YSYEKL. CDR3 size: 17 residues. CDR3: CASSLRWGTVNTGELFF. The CDR3 DNA reads as TGCGCCAGCAGCCTCAGGTGGGGGACAGTGAACACCGGGGAGCTGTTTTTT.

The chain couples TRBV2 to TRBJ2-3, with TRBD2 identical over 9 bases. The V segment lost 3 bases and the J segment 2 bases; nucleotides outside the gene matches: 9. The CDR3 totals 17 residues. Germline loops: CDR1 SNHLY, CDR2 FYNNEI. The CDR3 here is CASSDWALAGNTDTQYF. Written as DNA, the CDR3 is TGTGCCAGCAGTGATTGGGCCCTAGCGGGGAACACAGATACGCAGTATTTT.

V gene TRBV30 combines with J gene TRBJ2-1, with TRBD2 matching 7 bases. V lost 3 bases to trimming and J lost 4 bases; unmatched junction nucleotides: 9. The CDR3 covers 15 residues. Germline V gene sequence: CDR1 GTSNPN, CDR2 SVGIG (reference sequence). The CDR3 spells CAWRDQRGGYNEQFF. The CDR3 DNA follows: TGTGCCTGGAGAGATCAGCGGGGCGGATACAATGAGCAGTTCTTC.

This rearrangement joins TRBV6-6 to TRBJ2-7, with unresolved D. Looked up from germline, CDR1 is MNHNY and CDR2 is SVGAGI (reference sequence). The V gene lost 2 bases and the J gene lost 6 bases, with 8 bases spanning the gap. This CDR3 is built from 12 residues. In nucleotides, the CDR3 is TGTGCCAGCAGTTACCGGGTAACCGAGCAGTACTTC. It specifies CASSYRVTEQYF.

This clone has more than one count but fewer than ten. The genes are TRBV5-6 and TRBJ1-2; TRBD1 agrees at 7 bases. Germline CDR1 SGHDT, CDR2 YYEEEE. J gave up 2 bases and V 3 bases, and 1 base lay outside the gene matches. CDR3 size: 13 residues. This chain's CDR3 is CASSSGQNYGYTF. CDR3 DNA sequence: TGTGCCAGCAGCTCGGGACAGAACTATGGCTACACCTTC.

This clone was detected once. J is TRBJ2-3 and V is TRBV7-6; 12 bases are a match to TRBD2. Germline assignment: CDR1 SGHVS and CDR2 FNYEAQ. Trimming cost V 4 bases and J 4 bases; bases outside gene matches: 6. The CDR3 is 16 residues long. The CDR3 coding sequence is TGTGCCAGCAGCTCCCGACTAGCGGGGGTGGCAGATACGCAGTATTTT. Encoded protein: CASSSRLAGVADTQYF.